The 24 T cell receptor beta chains below all came from one sample that was sequenced in a study of blood T cell repertoires in COVID-19. TCRdb's table, derived via immunoSEQ multiplex PCR, lists solely in-frame clones and lacks some. The repertoire holds approximately 110,000 clones, with 92% as singletons. The sequenced sample consisted of peripheral blood. These receptors all come from a man aged 45-65 years with COVID-19, enrolled during active disease.

The chain employs TRBV4-3 and TRBJ2-2; maybe TRBD2 (6 bases). Germline-derived CDR1 and CDR2 are LGHNA and YSLEER. This CDR3 is built from 15 residues. V shed 3 bases and J shed 1 base, with 9 bases lying between them. CDR3 region: CASSHGTVNTGELFF. For the CDR3, the DNA is TGCGCCAGCAGCCATGGGACTGTGAACACCGGGGAGCTGTTTTTT.

This chain connects TRBV28 to TRBJ2-7, with TRBD2 as a possible D gene (6 bases). Germline lookup yields CDR1 MDHEN and CDR2 SYDVKM. The V gene lost 5 bases and the J gene lost 2 bases, with 19 bases spanning the gap. This CDR3 region has 16 residues. CDR3 region: CASSRIISGTPYEQYF. Here the CDR3 DNA reads TGTGCCAGCAGTAGAATAATTTCCGGGACTCCCTACGAGCAGTACTTC.

The chain links TRBV10-2 to TRBJ1-2, with 7 bases fitting TRBD1. V was clipped by 6 bases and J by 7 bases; unmatched bases: 8. Per germline, CDR1 WSHSY and CDR2 SAAADI. The CDR3 loop spans 13 amino acids. The CDR3 DNA follows: TGCGCCAGCAGCGGGACAGTCCTTGGTGGCTACACCTTC. Translated: CASSGTVLGGYTF.

This chain uses TRBV28 with TRBJ1-5; 7 nucleotides agree with TRBD1. This CDR3 spans 15 amino acids. Germline CDR1 is MDHEN and CDR2 is SYDVKM. The V gene end was trimmed by 6 bases and the J gene end by 3 bases; junction bases not matched to a gene: 8. CDR3 in DNA: TGTGCCAGCAGGAAAGCCCAGGGGGACAATCAGCCCCAGCATTTT. Translation: CASRKAQGDNQPQHF.

The J gene is TRBJ2-7, the V gene TRBV6-1; D is unclear. The CDR3 spans 13 residues. Trimming removed 3 bases from V and 0 bases from J, with 6 bases in between. CDR1 is MNHNS, CDR2 SASEGT, per germline. CDR3 in DNA: TGTGCCAGCAGTGATCTTAGCTCCTACGAGCAGTACTTC. Protein: CASSDLSSYEQYF.

The chain joins TRBV11-1 to TRBJ1-1; D is uncertain. Deletions cut 4 bases from V and 1 base from J, with 7 bases between. CDR3 length: 13 residues. CDR1 and CDR2 from the germline V gene are SGHAT and FQDESV (reference sequence). The CDR3: CASSSTENTEAFF. CDR3 DNA: TGTGCCAGCAGCTCTACCGAGAACACTGAAGCTTTCTTT.

The V gene is TRBV28, the J gene TRBJ2-1; 9 bases map to TRBD2. The ends lost 3 bases at V and 9 bases at J; junction bases unmatched: 6. Germline V gene data show CDR1 as MDHEN and CDR2 as SYDVKM. The CDR3 length is 14 residues. CDR3 amino acids: CASSFAGGLTEQFF. CDR3 in DNA: TGTGCCAGCAGTTTCGCGGGAGGGTTGACTGAGCAGTTCTTC.

The chain is built from TRBV12-3 or TRBV12-4 and TRBJ1-2, with 7 bases that match TRBD1. V dropped 6 bases and J dropped 4; count of bases not matched to a gene: 5. This CDR3 spans 13 amino acids. The CDR3 DNA reads as TGTGCCAGCAGCCTGACAGGGAGCTATGGCTACACCTTC. As protein: CASSLTGSYGYTF.

This rearrangement joins TRBV11-2 to TRBJ1-4; 7 nucleotides line up with TRBD1. V dropped 3 bases and J dropped 4; count of bases not matched to a gene: 8. Germline V gives CDR1 SGHAT, CDR2 FQNNGV. The CDR3 loop spans 16 amino acids. CDR3 loop: CASSFNTGAGNEKLFF. The CDR3 DNA follows: TGTGCCAGCAGCTTCAACACAGGGGCCGGTAATGAAAAACTGTTTTTT.

The chain recombines TRBV6-2 or TRBV6-3 with TRBJ2-3; no definite D call. Germline V gene sequence: CDR1 MNHEY, CDR2 SVGEGT. Trimming shortened V by 0 bases and J by 5 bases, and 12 bases separated the two germline ends. The CDR3 contains 15 residues. As DNA, the CDR3 is TGTGCCAGCAGTTACTCGAATGCAGGAAGAGATACGCAGTATTTT. Protein product: CASSYSNAGRDTQYF.

The chain employs TRBV24-1 and TRBJ1-5; no clear D gene. Germline CDR1 KGHDR, CDR2 SFDVKD. Trimming stripped 7 bases from V and 4 bases from J, with 13 bases between. The CDR3 has 14 amino acids. For the CDR3, the DNA is TGTGCCACCAGCTCCCCAGTGTCAAATCAGCCCCAGCATTTT. Its protein product is CATSSPVSNQPQHF.

The chain is built from TRBV29-1 and TRBJ2-3; 14 positions match TRBD2. The CDR3 has 15 residues. The germline CDR1 and CDR2 sequences are SQVTM and ANQGSEA. The ends lost 7 bases at V and 6 bases at J; junction bases unmatched: 9. The CDR3: CSASRLAGGSDTQYF. CDR3 DNA: TGCAGCGCCTCCAGACTAGCGGGAGGGTCGGATACGCAGTATTTT.

J is TRBJ2-5 and V is TRBV5-1, with D hard to call. The CDR3 is 15 residues long. V lost 0 bases and J lost 4, with 13 bases in between. The germline V gene has CDR1 SGHRS and CDR2 YFSETQ. CDR3 sequence reads: CASSLGAGVGETQYF. CDR3 bases: TGCGCCAGCAGCTTGGGTGCAGGTGTTGGAGAGACCCAGTACTTC.

This clone was counted a single time. The chain is built from TRBV7-8 and TRBJ1-1; 9 bases are a match to TRBD1. Germline CDR1 and CDR2: SGHVS and FQNEAQ. Germline trimming cut 5 bases from V and 1 base from J; bases unmatched to any gene: 5. The length of the CDR3 is 15 residues. The CDR3 protein is CASSQWTGANTEAFF. Here the CDR3 DNA reads TGTGCCAGCAGCCAGTGGACAGGGGCGAACACTGAAGCTTTCTTT.

In DNA, the CDR3 is TGTGCCAGCAGGTCACAGCTGAACACTGAAGCTTTCTTT. Translation gives CASRSQLNTEAFF. The rearrangement uses TRBV6-5 and TRBJ1-1; no firm D call. There are 13 residues in the CDR3. Germline CDR1 MNHEY, CDR2 SVGAGI. Trimming removed 6 bases from V and 0 bases from J, with 8 bases in between.

The J gene is TRBJ2-2, the V gene TRBV7-2, with a possible D match to TRBD2 (5 bases). The CDR3 consists of 15 residues. Per the germline V gene, CDR1 is SGHTA and CDR2 is FQGNSA. Trimming cost V 4 bases and J 6 bases, with 15 bases left between them. The CDR3 here is CASSSGLGRAGELFF. DNA of the CDR3: TGTGCCAGCAGCTCAGGACTGGGCCGGGCCGGGGAGCTGTTTTTT.

This clone was seen a handful of times. This chain uses TRBV30 with TRBJ2-6, with D perhaps matching TRBD1 (6 bases). Germline lookup yields CDR1 GTSNPN and CDR2 SVGIG (reference sequence). The CDR3 is 15 residues long. V lost 5 bases to trimming and J lost 4 bases, with 15 bases between them. The DNA of the CDR3 is TGTGCCTGGGGCTTAGGGGGAACAGGGGCCAACGTCCTGACTTTC. Translation: CAWGLGGTGANVLTF.

V is TRBV25-1 and J is TRBJ1-6; possibly TRBD1 for D (5 bases). Trimming stripped 2 bases from V and 6 bases from J, with 11 bases between. The CDR3 runs to 15 residues. The V gene's germline CDR1 is MGHDK and CDR2 SYGVNS. The CDR3 spells CASSEARGFNSPLHF. The CDR3 bases are TGTGCCAGCAGTGAAGCACGGGGGTTTAATTCACCCCTCCACTTT.

This sequence joins TRBV27 and TRBJ2-7, with TRBD1 matching over 7 bases. The CDR3 runs to 14 residues. Germline V gives CDR1 MNHEY, CDR2 SMNVEV (reference sequence). The trim removed 6 bases at V and 0 bases at J, leaving 5 bases unmatched. The chain's CDR3 is CASSNRQGSYEQYF. As DNA, the CDR3 is TGTGCCAGCAGCAATAGACAGGGCTCCTACGAGCAGTACTTC.

The chain uses TRBV15 and TRBJ2-2; no clear D gene. The CDR3 length is 13 residues. In germline, CDR1 is LNHNV, CDR2 YYDKDF (reference sequence). The germline V and J ends were trimmed by 2 bases and 10 bases, with 11 bases remaining between them. The DNA of the CDR3 is TGTGCCACCAGCAGATACCAAGCCGAGGAGCTGTTTTTT. Protein sequence: CATSRYQAEELFF.

This clone appeared once. The chain joins TRBV29-1 to TRBJ2-3; D gene unclear. The V and J ends lost 1 base and 0 bases respectively, with 5 bases between them. Germline values: CDR1 SQVTM, CDR2 ANQGSEA. This CDR3 is 13 amino acids long. The CDR3 nucleotides are TGCAGCGTTGAAGGAGGTAGCACAGATACGCAGTATTTT. It translates to CSVEGGSTDTQYF.

The V call is TRBV6-5, the J call TRBJ2-7, with D hard to call. There are 13 residues in the CDR3. Germline V gene lookup returns CDR1 MNHEY and CDR2 SVGAGI. V was cut by 6 bases and J by 6 bases, with 15 bases left in between. The CDR3 sequence is CASSPRSLGEQYV. The DNA for the CDR3 is TGTGCCAGCAGCCCCCGCTCACTTGGCGAGCAGTACGTC.

This clone was counted only a few times. CDR3 residues: CASSQGQGHEQYF. CDR3 in DNA: TGTGCCAGCAGTCAGGGACAGGGGCACGAGCAGTACTTC. This chain links TRBV12-3 or TRBV12-4 with TRBJ2-7; TRBD1 aligns across 10 bases. There are 13 residues in the CDR3. Trimming cost V 5 bases and J 5 bases; bases outside gene matches: 3.

The V call is TRBV19, the J call TRBJ2-3; 9 bases are shared with TRBD1. This CDR3 spans 15 amino acids. Germline values: CDR1 LNHDA, CDR2 SQIVND (reference sequence). V trimming: 4 bases; J trimming: 2 bases; junction bases outside the gene matches: 4. CDR3 nucleotides: TGTGCCAGTAGTACCCTACAGGGGGCCACAGATACGCAGTATTTT. Encoded protein: CASSTLQGATDTQYF.